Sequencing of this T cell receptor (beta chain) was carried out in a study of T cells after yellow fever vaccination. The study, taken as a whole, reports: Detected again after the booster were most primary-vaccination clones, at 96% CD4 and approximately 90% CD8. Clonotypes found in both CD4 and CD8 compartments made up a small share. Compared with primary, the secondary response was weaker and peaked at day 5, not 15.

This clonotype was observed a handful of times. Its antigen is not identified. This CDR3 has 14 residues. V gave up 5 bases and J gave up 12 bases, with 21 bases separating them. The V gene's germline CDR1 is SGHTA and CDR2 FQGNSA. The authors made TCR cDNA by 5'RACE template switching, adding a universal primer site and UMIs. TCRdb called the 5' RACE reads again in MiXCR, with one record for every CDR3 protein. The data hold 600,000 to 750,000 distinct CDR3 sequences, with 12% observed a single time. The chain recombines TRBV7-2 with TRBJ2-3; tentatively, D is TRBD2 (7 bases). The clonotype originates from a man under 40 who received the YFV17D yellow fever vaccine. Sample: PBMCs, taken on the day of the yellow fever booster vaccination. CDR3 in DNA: TGTGCCAGCAGCAGAGGGGGGGGTAATGGATTACAGTATTTT. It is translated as CASSRGGGNGLQYF.